Sequencing of this T cell receptor (beta chain) was carried out in a study of cytotoxic CD8 clonotypes in ibrutinib-treated CLL. Within the sample, this clone is medium-sized (0.01 to 0.1%). The CDR3 extends over 11 amino acids. Produced via immunoSEQ multiplex PCR; TCRdb's table is partial and in-frame only. The sample records around 9,600 clones, around 60% being singletons. This clonotype originated in a human donor with chronic lymphocytic leukemia. The sample consisted of PBMCs, taken before ibrutinib treatment. The genes are TRBV23-1 and TRBJ2-7; D remains ambiguous. The J call may not be correct, given that the DNA end is closer to TRBJ2-5. TRBV23-1 is an ORF for which the function is uncertain. The CDR3 DNA reads TGCGCCAGCACTAAACTCGGGACCCAGTACTTC. It translates to CASTKLGTQYF.